The table lists the clone carrying this T cell receptor beta chain with a count of one. The germline gene is not matched at one end of the junction; a read error may be the cause. The entry originates in a study of T cell responses to AZD1222 COVID-19 vaccine. Here immunoSEQ multiplex PCR was the method, and the copy in TCRdb shows in-frame clones only, minus some. Found here are approximately 150,000 clones, roughly nine tenths of them singletons; the top ten hold 3.3%. Germline CDR1 reads LGHDT; CDR2 reads YNNKEL (reference sequence). The CDR3 is made up of 15 amino acids. Sequences were derived from peripheral blood, sampled 28 days after the second AZD1222 dose. This TCR was recovered from an adult who received the AZD1222 COVID-19 vaccine. The genes are TRBV3-1 (or the pseudogene TRBV3-2) and TRBJ2-1; 7 positions agree with TRBD2. The CDR3, as DNA: TGTGCCAGCAGCCAAGTTAACTCTCTAGCGGATAGTATGATCTTC. Its translation: CASSQVNSLADSMIF.